This paragraph covers one TCR beta chain sequence. Sequenced by immunoSEQ multiplex PCR; TCRdb stores in-frame clones only, minus some. The repertoire consists of tens of thousands of clones, with around four fifths occurring once and the leading ten covering around 4.7%. With 0 bases removed from V and 6 bases from J, the gap between germline ends came to 8 bases. Germline CDR1 and CDR2: SEHNR and FQNEAQ (reference sequence). The CDR3 consists of 14 residues. The data were obtained in a study of PD-L1 blockade in urothelial cancer. Sequencing was performed on PBMCs, taken around atezolizumab (anti-PD-L1) treatment. This chain links TRBV7-9 with TRBJ2-2, with D possibly TRBD1 on 6 matching bases. The sequence derives from a man between 70 and 80 years old with urothelial cancer. The CDR3 sequence is CASSLARGSGELFF. The CDR3 DNA sequence: TGTGCCAGCAGCTTAGCGAGGGGGTCCGGGGAGCTGTTTTTT. The whole variable domain, filled in from reference TRBV7-9 and TRBJ2-2, reads DTGVSQNPRHKITKRGQNVTFRCDPISEHNRLYWYRQTLGQGPEFLTYFQNEAQLEKSRLLSDRFSAERPKGSFSTLEIQRTEQGDSAMYLCASSLARGSGELFFGEGSRLTVL.